Each of the 16 T cell receptor beta chains below was sequenced from the same sample in a study of regulatory T cells in long-lasting Graves disease (dated by TCRdb to 2020 to 2023). This specimen's time point label, interpreted: newly diagnosed GD, antithyroid drugs for less than 3 months. For both TCR sequencing and RNA sequencing, RNA was extracted from PBMCs in TRIzol. Libraries were prepared through multiplex PCR. The data were produced on an Illumina HiSeq 4000. iRepertoire HTBI primers and Arm-PCR amplification of CDR3 regions were used to construct TCR beta libraries. TCRdb reworked the public reads: Q25 trimming with fastp, MiXCR clone assembly, productive beta chains retained. When rows share a CDR3 protein, they turn into one entry using the most common DNA and genes. The sample table records 550,000 to 600,000 distinct CDR3 sequences; around 15% of these occur just once. The ten top clones hold about 11% of the sample.

The same sample was also used in a study of T cells in Graves' hyperthyroidism and ophthalmopathy.

The sample consisted of peripheral blood mononuclear cells (PBMCs), taken at new diagnosis, from a patient treated with antithyroid drugs. The receptors shown here come from a man aged 18-30 years with Graves disease. Donor details come from another sample of the same person, matched by shared clones.

This clonotype was counted ten times or more. The chain links TRBV7-9 to TRBJ2-3; tentatively, D is TRBD2 (5 bases). Looked up from germline, CDR1 is SEHNR and CDR2 is FQNEAQ (reference sequence). The CDR3 has 14 residues. The ends were cut back, 1 base at V and 8 bases at J, with 13 bases in the middle. The DNA of the CDR3 is TGTGCCAGCAGCTTAGACCGGGAAGGTCGTACGCAGTATTTT. It specifies CASSLDREGRTQYF.

This clonotype was observed many times. The rearrangement joins TRBV20-1 to TRBJ2-3; tentative D call: TRBD2 (6 bases). CDR1 and CDR2 from the germline V gene are DFQATT and SNEGSKA (reference sequence). Trimming removed 2 bases at V and 5 bases at J, with 14 bases between. The CDR3 consists of 14 residues. The CDR3 region is CSARRRDVQDTQYF. The CDR3 DNA is TGCAGTGCTAGACGGCGGGACGTACAAGATACGCAGTATTTT.

This clonotype was seen a single time. The chain employs TRBV19 and TRBJ2-1; a weak D match, TRBD2 (5 bases). The germline gives CDR1 LNHDA, CDR2 SQIVND (reference sequence). V gave up 1 base and J gave up 3 bases, with 10 bases separating them. The CDR3 has 15 residues. CDR3 sequence reads: CASSIAITSYNEQFF. In nucleotides, the CDR3 is TGTGCCAGTAGTATAGCCATTACTAGCTACAATGAGCAGTTCTTC.

The chain couples TRBV15 to TRBJ1-6, with D perhaps TRBD1 (6 bases). V was trimmed by 9 bases and J by 6 bases, leaving 21 bases between them. CDR3 length: 16 residues. The germline CDR1 and CDR2 sequences are LNHNV and YYDKDF (reference sequence). The CDR3 loop reads CATRGGGTAGNSPLHF. The CDR3 DNA sequence: TGTGCCACGAGAGGGGGGGGGACGGCGGGTAATTCACCCCTCCACTTT.

This clonotype was counted once. The genes are TRBV6-5 and TRBJ2-3, with a tentative D call TRBD2 (5 bases). V lost 2 bases and J lost 0, with 9 bases in between. CDR1 is MNHEY and CDR2 is SVGAGI in the germline V gene. This CDR3 is built from 15 residues. For the CDR3, the DNA is TGTGCCAGCAGTTACGGTAGCGCTAGCACAGATACGCAGTATTTT. Its translation: CASSYGSASTDTQYF.

This clonotype was counted at least ten times. J is TRBJ1-1 and V is TRBV2; D gene uncertain. The CDR3 covers 15 residues. Germline CDR1 reads SNHLY; CDR2 reads FYNNEI. V lost 5 bases to trimming and J lost 0 bases, with 13 bases between them. The CDR3 coding sequence is TGTGCCAGCAGTCCGGGAAGGACCCTGAACACTGAAGCTTTCTTT. This translates into CASSPGRTLNTEAFF.

The sample holds many counts of this clonotype. CDR3 region: CSASLLAPDADTQYF. The CDR3 coding sequence is TGCAGTGCTAGTCTGCTAGCGCCGGACGCAGATACGCAGTATTTT. V gene TRBV20-1 combines with J gene TRBJ2-3; possibly TRBD2 for D (6 bases). Deletions cut 3 bases from V and 4 bases from J, with 17 bases between. Germline CDR1 DFQATT, CDR2 SNEGSKA (reference sequence). The CDR3 totals 15 residues.

This rearrangement joins TRBV5-1 to TRBJ1-1; TRBD1 aligns across 9 bases. This CDR3 contains 16 residues. Germline-derived CDR1 and CDR2 are SGHRS and YFSETQ. Trimming cost V 3 bases and J 6 bases; bases outside gene matches: 12. The DNA of the CDR3 is TGCGCCAGCAGCTGGGGGACAGGGAGAGAAAACGCTGAAGCTTTCTTT. The encoded protein is CASSWGTGRENAEAFF.

This clonotype was observed at least ten times. A much bigger clone sits one base away, suggesting this may be a read error. The CDR3 region is CASSFSGYYNEQFF. CDR3 DNA sequence: TGTGCCAGCAGTTTTAGCGGTTATTACAATGAGCAGTTCTTC. The gene calls are TRBV28 and TRBJ2-1; D is perhaps TRBD2 (6 bases). This CDR3 has 14 residues. The germline CDR1 and CDR2 sequences are MDHEN and SYDVKM. V shed 3 bases and J shed 4 bases, with 10 bases lying between them. Variable domain in full (rest from reference TRBV28 and TRBJ2-1): DVKVTQSSRYLVKRTGEKVFLECVQDMDHENMFWYRQDPGLGLRLIYFSYDVKMKEKGDIPEGYSVSREKKERFSLILESASTNQTSMYLCASSFSGYYNEQFFGPGTRLTVL.

V usage is TRBV27 and J usage is TRBJ2-2, with D possibly TRBD2 on 5 matching bases. CDR3 length: 16 residues. V lost 4 bases, J lost 6 bases, and 18 bases lay in between. Germline V lookup: CDR1 MNHEY, CDR2 SMNVEV (reference sequence). The CDR3: CASSSLGVYVAGELFF. DNA for the CDR3: TGTGCCAGCAGTTCCCTGGGAGTATATGTCGCCGGGGAGCTGTTTTTT.

This rearrangement joins TRBV7-3 to TRBJ1-1, with TRBD1 matching 8 bases. CDR3 length: 17 amino acids. V lost 0 bases, J lost 4 bases, and 10 bases stayed unmatched. Germline V gives CDR1 SGHTA, CDR2 FQGTGA. The CDR3 DNA sequence: TGTGCCAGCAGCTTAACGATTTTAACAGGGGGTGTCACTGAAGCTTTCTTT. Its protein product is CASSLTILTGGVTEAFF.

This clonotype showed up many times. The chain joins TRBV7-2 to TRBJ2-3; D uncertain. V was trimmed by 3 bases and J by 4 bases, leaving 17 bases between them. This CDR3 spans 16 amino acids. Germline CDR1 reads SGHTA; CDR2 reads FQGNSA. CDR3 in DNA: TGTGCCAGCAGCTTGTTTTTCGGTTTCGCAGCAGATACGCAGTATTTT. Its protein product is CASSLFFGFAADTQYF.

This clonotype was found a few times. The chain uses TRBV12-5 and TRBJ1-2; a weak D match, TRBD1 (5 bases). Trimming shortened V by 4 bases and J by 7 bases, and 22 bases separated the two germline ends. CDR3 length equals 16 residues. Germline CDR1 and CDR2: LGHNT and FRNRAP. CDR3 sequence (DNA): TGTGCTAGTGGTTCGCCGGGCAGCGGGGCGTCCCGTGGCTACACCTTC. It encodes CASGSPGSGASRGYTF.

This clonotype has a handful of counts. This sequence joins TRBV5-5 and TRBJ1-2, with D possibly matching TRBD1 (5 bases). The CDR3 has 15 amino acids. Germline V lookup: CDR1 SGHKS, CDR2 YYEKEE (reference sequence). V was pared by 2 bases and J by 1 base, with 12 bases between. In DNA form, the CDR3 reads TGTGCCAGCAGCTTTTGGGCAGGGAGTAACTATGGCTACACCTTC. Translated, it gives CASSFWAGSNYGYTF.

The sample holds many counts of this clonotype. V is TRBV5-1 and J is TRBJ2-1; D may correspond to TRBD1 or TRBD2 (5 bases each). The V gene's germline CDR1 is SGHRS and CDR2 YFSETQ. This CDR3 has 15 residues. Trimming took off 0 bases at V and 9 bases at J, with 16 bases between the two ends. DNA of the CDR3: TGCGCCAGCAGCTTGGATGGGGGTTTTATTACTGAGCAGTTCTTC. This encodes CASSLDGGFITEQFF.

The rearrangement joins TRBV6-2 or TRBV6-3 to TRBJ2-3; 8 nucleotides align to TRBD2. From germline, CDR1 is MNHEY and CDR2 SVGEGT. The V gene end was trimmed by 7 bases and the J gene end by 8 bases; junction bases not matched to a gene: 5. This CDR3 comprises 12 residues. CDR3 nucleotide sequence: TGTGCCAGCAACTTAGCGGGAACTACGCAGTATTTT. Protein product: CASNLAGTTQYF.